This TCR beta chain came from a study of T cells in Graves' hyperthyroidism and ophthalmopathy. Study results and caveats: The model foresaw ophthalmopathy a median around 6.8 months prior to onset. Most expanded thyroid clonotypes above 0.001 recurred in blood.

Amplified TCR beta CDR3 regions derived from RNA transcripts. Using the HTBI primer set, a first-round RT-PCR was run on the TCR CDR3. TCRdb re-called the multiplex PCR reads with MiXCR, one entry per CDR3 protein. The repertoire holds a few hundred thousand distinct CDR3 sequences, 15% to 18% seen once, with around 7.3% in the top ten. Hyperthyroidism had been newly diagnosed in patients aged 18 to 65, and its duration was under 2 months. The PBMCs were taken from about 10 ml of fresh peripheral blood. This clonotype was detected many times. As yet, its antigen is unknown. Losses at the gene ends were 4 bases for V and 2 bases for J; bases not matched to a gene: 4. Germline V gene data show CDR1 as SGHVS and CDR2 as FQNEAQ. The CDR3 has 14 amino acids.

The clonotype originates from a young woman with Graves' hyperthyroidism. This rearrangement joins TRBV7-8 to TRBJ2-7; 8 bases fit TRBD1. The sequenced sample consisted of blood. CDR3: CASSSQGEAYEQYF. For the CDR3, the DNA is TGTGCCAGCAGCTCACAGGGGGAGGCCTACGAGCAGTACTTC.